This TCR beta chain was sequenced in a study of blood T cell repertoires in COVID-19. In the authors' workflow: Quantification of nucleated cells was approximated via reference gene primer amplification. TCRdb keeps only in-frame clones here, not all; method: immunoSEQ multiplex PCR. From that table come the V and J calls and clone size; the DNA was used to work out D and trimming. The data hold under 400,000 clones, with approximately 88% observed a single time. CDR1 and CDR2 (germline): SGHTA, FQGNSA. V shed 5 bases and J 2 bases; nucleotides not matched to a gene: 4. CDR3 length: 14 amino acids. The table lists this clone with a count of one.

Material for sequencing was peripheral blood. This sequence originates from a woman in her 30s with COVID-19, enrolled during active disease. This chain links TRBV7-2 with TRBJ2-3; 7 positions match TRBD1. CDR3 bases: TGTGCCAGCAGCCCTGACAGGGTCACAGATACGCAGTATTTT. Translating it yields CASSPDRVTDTQYF.